Here is one T cell receptor beta chain with its context. CDR1 and CDR2 from the germline V gene are LNHDA and SQIVND (reference sequence). The J segment lost 0 bases and the V segment lost 5 bases, leaving 7 bases of the junction unmatched. The CDR3 runs to 15 residues. The data derive from a study of blood T cell repertoires in COVID-19. Study overall: COVID-19 samples collected from the United States, Italy and Spain covered acute and convalescent phases. T cells, B-cell-depleted T cells, or PBMCs supplied cDNA or gDNA.

Seattle researchers signed up patients amid active infection and tracked them longitudinally. The data were produced by immunoSEQ multiplex PCR, yet TCRdb's version contains in-frame clones alone and is incomplete. The sample records fewer than 200,000 clones, about four fifths being singletons. This TCR was recovered from a woman of 80 years or more with COVID-19, enrolled during active disease. Sequencing was carried out using peripheral blood. The rearrangement links TRBV19 to TRBJ2-7, with TRBD1 identical over 7 bases. CDR3 region: CASSPRGTNSYEQYF. CDR3 in DNA: TGTGCCAGTAGTCCCAGGGGGACCAACTCCTACGAGCAGTACTTC.